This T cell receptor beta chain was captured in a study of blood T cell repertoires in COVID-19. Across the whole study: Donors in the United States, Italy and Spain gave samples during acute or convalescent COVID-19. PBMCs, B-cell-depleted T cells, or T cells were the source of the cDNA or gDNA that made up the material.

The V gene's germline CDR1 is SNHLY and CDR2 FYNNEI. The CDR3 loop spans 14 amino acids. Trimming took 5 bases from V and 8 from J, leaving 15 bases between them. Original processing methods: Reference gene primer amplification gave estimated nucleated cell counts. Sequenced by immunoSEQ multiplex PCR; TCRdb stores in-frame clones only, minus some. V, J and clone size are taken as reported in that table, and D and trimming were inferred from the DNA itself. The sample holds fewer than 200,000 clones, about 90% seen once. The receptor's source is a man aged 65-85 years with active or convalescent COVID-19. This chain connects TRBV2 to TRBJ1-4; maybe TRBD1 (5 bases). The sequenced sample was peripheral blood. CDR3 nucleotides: TGTGCCAGCAGTTGGGGGGGAGGCCCCGAAAAACTGTTTTTT. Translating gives CASSWGGGPEKLFF.